This T cell receptor beta chain derives from a study of T-cell memory formation after mild COVID-19. As for the study in general: Across donors, TCR clusters were largely donor specific.

The CDR3 is made up of 16 amino acids. Germline V gene lookup returns CDR1 SEHNR and CDR2 FQNEAQ (reference sequence). Trimming removed 4 bases from V and 1 base from J; junction bases left unmatched: 9. Study-wide results and caveats: Contracting clones from day 15 to 85 showed balanced CD4/CD8; later expanders favored CD4+. That cross-reactive memory joined was suggested by some responding clones appearing in pre-infection memory. Nothing showed for sure that second-wave clones peaking on day 37 were SARS-CoV-2 specific.

TCRdb passed the 5' RACE reads through MiXCR, listing each CDR3 protein once. The sample lists 550,000 to 600,000 distinct CDR3 sequences, approximately 21% seen once, with 8.4% in the top ten. Notes on this clonotype: What it binds is not known.

The TCR was taken from an adult woman who had mild COVID-19 (a few samples of this study predate the infection). Cell type and time point are not known. Sequenced sample: PBMCs or a T cell subset sorted from them (not recorded which). V usage is TRBV7-9 and J usage is TRBJ1-2; 7 nucleotides line up with TRBD1. DNA for the CDR3: TGTGCCAGCAGCTCAAACCGGGACAGATATAACTATGGCTACACCTTC. The encoded protein is CASSSNRDRYNYGYTF.